Each of the 8 T cell receptor beta chains below was sequenced from the same sample in a study of lymphopenia after photon versus proton radiotherapy. Clones were sequenced by immunoSEQ multiplex PCR, and TCRdb holds only the in-frame ones, with some missing. The data contain 17,000 or so clones, around nine tenths of them singletons. The source material was peripheral blood, sampled from a patient treated with proton-based radiotherapy. These receptors all come from a man between 65 and 79 years old with pancreatic cancer.

The chain joins TRBV5-1 to TRBJ2-7; maybe TRBD1 (5 bases). Per germline, CDR1 SGHRS and CDR2 YFSETQ. Trimming removed 0 bases from V and 9 bases from J, with 28 bases in between. There are 18 residues in the CDR3. CDR3 in DNA: TGCGCCAGCAGCTTGGGGGGCAGGATCACTGACTCCTTGAGGTGGCAGTACTTC. Translation gives CASSLGGRITDSLRWQYF.

This rearrangement joins TRBV19 to TRBJ1-2; 9 positions agree with TRBD1. The CDR3 sequence is 12 residues long. Per the germline V gene, CDR1 is LNHDA and CDR2 is SQIVND (reference sequence). J was trimmed by 7 bases and V by 5 bases; bases with no gene match: 2. The CDR3 here is CASSEDRGGYTF. The CDR3 coding sequence is TGTGCCAGTAGTGAGGACAGGGGTGGCTACACCTTC. Complete variable domain (other parts from reference TRBV19 and TRBJ1-2): DGGITQSPKYLFRKEGQNVTLSCEQNLNHDAMYWYRQDPGQGLRLIYYSQIVNDFQKGDIAEGYSVSREKKESFPLTVTSAQKNPTAFYLCASSEDRGGYTFGSGTRLTVV.

The gene calls are TRBV6-5 and TRBJ1-6, with D possibly being TRBD1 (6 bases). CDR1 MNHEY and CDR2 SVGAGI come from the germline V gene. V lost 7 bases and J 7 bases, leaving 14 bases between the germline ends. CDR3 length: 14 amino acids. The CDR3 loop is CASTRTGLNSPLHF. CDR3 in DNA: TGTGCCAGCACCCGTACAGGGTTGAATTCACCCCTCCACTTT.

The gene calls are TRBV9 and TRBJ2-3; weak D call: TRBD2 (7 bases). The germline V gene encodes CDR1 SGDLS and CDR2 YYNGEE. The CDR3 has 15 residues. V lost 4 bases and J lost 1, with 13 bases in between. The CDR3 spells CASSRGGRGTDTQYF. The CDR3 region has the DNA TGTGCCAGCAGCAGGGGGGGCCGTGGCACAGATACGCAGTATTTT.

The chain couples TRBV5-1 to TRBJ1-1; unclear D gene. Germline V gene lookup returns CDR1 SGHRS and CDR2 YFSETQ. This CDR3 comprises 13 residues. V was pared by 4 bases and J by 3 bases, with 10 bases between. The CDR3 loop reads CASSASLDTEAFF. DNA of the CDR3: TGCGCCAGCAGCGCGTCGCTTGACACTGAAGCTTTCTTT.

The rearrangement links TRBV27 to TRBJ1-5, with 9 bases lining up with TRBD1. CDR3 size: 15 residues. V was pared by 5 bases and J by 3 bases, with 5 bases of the junction left unmatched. Germline V gene data show CDR1 as MNHEY and CDR2 as SMNVEV (reference sequence). CDR3 in DNA: TGTGCCAGCAGTCCGGGACAGGGAAACAATCAGCCCCAGCATTTT. It codes for CASSPGQGNNQPQHF.

V usage is TRBV9 and J usage is TRBJ1-1; D not resolved. Trimming left V 4 bases short and J 1 base short, with 11 bases between. The length of the CDR3 is 14 residues. Germline values: CDR1 SGDLS, CDR2 YYNGEE. The CDR3 nucleotides are TGTGCCAGCAGCCCCTGGAGTGGGAACACTGAAGCTTTCTTT. Amino acid sequence: CASSPWSGNTEAFF.

The chain uses TRBV5-1 and TRBJ2-7; 14 bases fit TRBD2. In germline, CDR1 is SGHRS, CDR2 YFSETQ. Trimming cost V 2 bases and J 0 bases; bases outside gene matches: 4. The CDR3 covers 17 residues. This CDR3 is CASSLKGTSGSSYEQYF. The CDR3 DNA sequence: TGCGCCAGCAGCTTAAAGGGGACTAGCGGGAGCTCCTACGAGCAGTACTTC.